The source of this TCR beta chain is a study of cytomegalovirus exposure and HLA in healthy donors. PCR involved 60 Vbeta and 13 Jbeta primers. Sequencing was performed with immunoSEQ multiplex PCR; in TCRdb, only in-frame clones are kept and a portion is missing. The sample contains 100,000 to 150,000 clones, over 65% of which appear only once. The sample holds a few counts of this clone. The junction departs from germline at one end; a sequencing error may be responsible. CDR3 length equals 15 residues. Germline V gene sequence: CDR1 MNHEY, CDR2 SVGAGI. The chain recombines TRBV6-5 with TRBJ1-1; D is uncertain. Sequencing was carried out using PBMCs. The TCR sequence derives from a man between 18 and 35 years old in good health and CMV-seropositive. This chain's CDR3 is CVSSYSGGQQTEAFF. The CDR3 bases are TGTGTCAGCAGTTACTCGGGAGGGCAGCAGACTGAAGCTTTCTTT.